Included here is one T cell receptor (beta chain) sequence, with context. These data belong to a study of shared clonotypes between healthy human individuals. Measured with immunoSEQ multiplex PCR; TCRdb has only the in-frame clones, and not every one. The table includes roughly 490,000 clones, 70% to 85% detected once. With 4 bases removed from V and 0 bases from J, the gap between germline ends came to 19 bases. Germline assignment: CDR1 MNHEY and CDR2 SMNVEV (reference sequence). The CDR3 loop spans 18 amino acids. The TCR comes from a woman aged 40-49 years in good health. Some clones in this sample may be carry-over from other donors' samples. The sample consisted of PBMCs. The rearrangement joins TRBV27 to TRBJ1-5; D call uncertain. Written as DNA, the CDR3 is TGTGCCAGCAGTTATTCGGCAGTTCGGGGATCTAGCAATCAGCCCCAGCATTTT. This encodes CASSYSAVRGSSNQPQHF.